This TCR beta chain was captured in a study of OX40 agonist ivuxolimab in advanced cancers. As for the study in general: Ivuxolimab doses were 0.01, 0.1, 0.3, 1.5, 3 or 10 mg/kg every 2 weeks. Study-level results: Near-lowest levels of clonal expansion characterized partial responders at 0.1-3.0 mg/kg.

Note on this clone: Its antigen is not known.

Germline V CDR1 and CDR2: SNHLY, FYNNEI. The CDR3 has 13 amino acids. Trimming removed 10 bases at V and 2 bases at J, with 14 bases between. TCRdb keeps only in-frame clones here, not all; method: immunoSEQ multiplex PCR. This table holds 60,000 to 65,000 clones, roughly 90% found once. This material consisted of CD4+ or CD8+ T cells sorted from blood, taken in a trial of the OX40 agonist ivuxolimab. The receptor comes from an adult with an advanced solid tumor such as melanoma, head and neck, liver or kidney cancer. V and J are TRBV2 and TRBJ1-1; D might be TRBD1 (6 bases). CDR3 DNA sequence: TGTGCCATCTCCCCCAGGGGAAACACTGAAGCTTTCTTT. This codes for CAISPRGNTEAFF.